The T cell receptor beta chain under discussion was sequenced for a study of T-cell reconstitution after alpha-beta-depleted transplantation in children (dated by TCRdb to 2016 to 2018). A note on the overall study: Using TCR repertoire profiling, the study followed T-cell immune reconstitution in a quantitative way in children after TCRalphabeta/CD19-depleted allogeneic hematopoietic cell transplantation. General study outcomes and caveats: The high TCRbeta diversity at day 60 in some patients was ascribed to recipient T cells and intrathymic progenitors that had survived conditioning. Over the following months the frequencies of hyperexpanded clones went down, and after one year T-cell counts and TCRbeta diversity were mostly credited to newly produced T cells. About two months after transplant, the apparently early recovery of alphabetaT-cell counts reportedly depended on just several hundred clones that had expanded rapidly and came from non-depleted graft cells.

According to the germline V gene, CDR1 reads MNHEY and CDR2 reads SVGAGI. Trimming removed 1 base from V and 8 bases from J, leaving 14 bases between the germline ends. The CDR3 spans 15 residues, from the cysteine through the phenylalanine. Only CDR3 DNA is held: 45 bases, read in frame from base 1. Details on this clonotype: Which antigen it targets is not known. Base qualities were left out, and no much larger clone turns up one base away.

Libraries were prepared through PCR. Reads for this sample came from an Illumina HiSeq 2500. TCR library preparation used molecular barcoding, with unique molecular identifiers applied to normalize quantification of the TCRbeta repertoire. TCRdb reprocessed the public reads (quality trimming at Q25 with fastp, clone calling with MiXCR) and kept in-frame beta chains. CDR3 protein sequences are deduplicated, and each keeps its most common genes and DNA. Recorded for this sample are 500,000 to 650,000 distinct CDR3 sequences; 10% to 15% of them occurred a single time. Of the sample, approximately 2% falls within the top ten clones. The treatment or condition label, as the study defines it: allogeneic hematopoietic cell transplantation with graft depleted of TCRalphabeta T cells and CD19 B cells. Transplant recipients were children who received TCRalphabeta/CD19-depleted allogeneic hematopoietic cell grafts.

The starting material was PBMCs, mostly from graft donor cells, obtained 360 days after TCRalphabeta/CD19-depleted stem cell transplant. This clonotype originated in a male patient between 5 and 17 years old who had a stem cell transplant for acute myeloid leukemia, so the T cells may come from the graft donor. The chain couples TRBV6-5 to TRBJ2-2, with a weak D call of TRBD2 (5 bases match). The CDR3 region reads CASSYWIGEAGELFF. The nucleotides read TGTGCCAGCAGTTACTGGATCGGGGAAGCTGGGGAGCTGTTTTTT.